This is a list of T cell receptor beta chains from one sample in a study of blood T cell repertoires in COVID-19. Measured with immunoSEQ multiplex PCR; TCRdb has only the in-frame clones, and not every one. The data contain 380,000 or so clones, around nine tenths of them singletons. The sequenced sample consisted of PBMCs or T cells enriched from blood (not recorded which). These receptors all stem from a woman in her twenties or thirties with acute COVID-19. The CDR3 runs from the conserved cysteine through the conserved F or W.

V gene: TRBV30; J gene: TRBJ2-5; CDR3 protein: CAWSPPSPGGLETQYF
V gene: TRBV5-6; J gene: TRBJ1-5; CDR3 protein: CASSLGAGPNQPQHF
V gene: TRBV19; J gene: TRBJ2-7; CDR3 protein: CASSGASGSYEQYF
V gene: TRBV27; J gene: TRBJ1-1; CDR3 protein: CASRDRLGVGTEAFF
V gene: TRBV9; J gene: TRBJ1-1; CDR3 protein: CASSVTGDGTEAFF
V gene: TRBV6-5; J gene: TRBJ1-5; CDR3 protein: CASSLRQGGNQPQHF
V gene: TRBV6-1; J gene: TRBJ2-7; CDR3 protein: CASSESLTGDYEQYF
V gene: TRBV7-9; J gene: TRBJ1-2; CDR3 protein: CASSLDGAQIRRYGYTF
V gene: TRBV7-2; J gene: TRBJ1-5; CDR3 protein: CASSRATGDKPQHF
V gene: TRBV3-1/TRBV3-2; J gene: TRBJ1-1; CDR3 protein: CASSQGGWHTEAFF
V gene: TRBV2; J gene: TRBJ1-3; CDR3 protein: CASRNEATDPSGNTIYF
V gene: TRBV6-5; J gene: TRBJ2-5; CDR3 protein: CASSFQRGDQETQYF
V gene: TRBV3-1/TRBV3-2; J gene: TRBJ2-1; CDR3 protein: CASSQDIRGAGNEQFF
V gene: TRBV6-1; J gene: TRBJ1-2; CDR3 protein: CASSEGYGGYGYTF
V gene: TRBV18; J gene: TRBJ2-7; CDR3 protein: CASSPGQGNFYEQYF
V gene: TRBV15; J gene: TRBJ2-1; CDR3 protein: CATSGTSGGVYNEQFF
V gene: TRBV29-1; J gene: TRBJ2-2; CDR3 protein: CSVGHNTGELFF
V gene: TRBV6-5; J gene: TRBJ1-5; CDR3 protein: CASSSGGLHQPQHF
V gene: TRBV14; J gene: TRBJ2-4; CDR3 protein: CASSRTGGVQRIQYF
V gene: TRBV7-2; J gene: TRBJ2-3; CDR3 protein: CASSSPPGGGRGDTQYF
V gene: TRBV3-1/TRBV3-2; J gene: TRBJ1-6; CDR3 protein: CASRTGLVTGNSPLHF
V gene: TRBV24-1; J gene: TRBJ2-5; CDR3 protein: CATSETGSQQETQYF
V gene: TRBV27; J gene: TRBJ2-7; CDR3 protein: CASSLIGPTGGRYEQYF
V gene: TRBV2; J gene: TRBJ1-2; CDR3 protein: CASSVRDGYTF
V gene: TRBV9; J gene: TRBJ2-1; CDR3 protein: CASSVGGGSSYNEQFF
V gene: TRBV25-1; J gene: TRBJ1-3; CDR3 protein: CASSESGSGNTIYF
V gene: TRBV27; J gene: TRBJ2-2; CDR3 protein: CASSSPTSGDDTGELFF
V gene: TRBV4-2; J gene: TRBJ1-3; CDR3 protein: CASSQPGQGSGNTIYF
V gene: TRBV28; J gene: TRBJ1-1; CDR3 protein: CASSFTQGTEAFF
V gene: TRBV7-8; J gene: TRBJ1-4; CDR3 protein: CASSFREGLNEKLFF
V gene: TRBV5-6; J gene: TRBJ1-4; CDR3 protein: CASSTPDRVYEKLFF
V gene: TRBV30; J gene: TRBJ1-6; CDR3 protein: CAWSVGGAWDSPLHF
V gene: TRBV20-1; J gene: TRBJ2-5; CDR3 protein: CSASGEETQYF
V gene: TRBV7-2; J gene: TRBJ1-2; CDR3 protein: CASSLDHRAEGYGYTF
V gene: TRBV19; J gene: TRBJ2-2; CDR3 protein: CASSSTGGSGELFF
V gene: TRBV5-6; J gene: TRBJ1-5; CDR3 protein: CASSLGPGGPQHF
V gene: TRBV21-1; J gene: TRBJ1-5; CDR3 protein: CASSQRLRQAVSNQPQHF
V gene: TRBV5-6; J gene: TRBJ1-6; CDR3 protein: CASSFREKNSPLHF
V gene: TRBV4-1; J gene: TRBJ1-2; CDR3 protein: CASRQDRQYGYTF
V gene: TRBV3-1/TRBV3-2; J gene: TRBJ1-6; CDR3 protein: CASRRTGGDAPLHF
V gene: TRBV24-1; J gene: TRBJ1-1; CDR3 protein: CATTRAGNTEAFF
V gene: TRBV2; J gene: TRBJ1-4; CDR3 protein: CASRDVHLMTGGEVEKLFF
V gene: TRBV6-5; J gene: TRBJ1-2; CDR3 protein: CASSPRQSNGYTF
V gene: TRBV5-1; J gene: TRBJ1-1; CDR3 protein: CASSFRQGGNTEAFF
V gene: TRBV24-1; J gene: TRBJ1-5; CDR3 protein: CATSRGTGNNQPQHF
V gene: TRBV29-1; J gene: TRBJ1-1; CDR3 protein: CSGRETQNTEAFF
V gene: TRBV7-3; J gene: TRBJ2-3; CDR3 protein: CASSFIAGSTDTQYF
V gene: TRBV5-1; J gene: TRBJ1-2; CDR3 protein: CASSLAAFGDYGYTF
V gene: TRBV5-1; J gene: TRBJ2-7; CDR3 protein: CARVPGFAYEQYF
V gene: TRBV3-1/TRBV3-2; J gene: TRBJ2-2; CDR3 protein: CASSRLGSLGLAGGTGELFF
V gene: TRBV2; J gene: TRBJ1-4; CDR3 protein: CALMRRGANEKLFF
V gene: TRBV18; J gene: TRBJ2-7; CDR3 protein: CASSPGTGVYEQYF